This entry features one T cell receptor (beta chain) sequence. Its matching antigen is unknown. The data were taken from a study of post-analysis software for immune sequencing data. This CDR3 spans 20 amino acids. The germline V gene encodes CDR1 SGHDT and CDR2 YYEEEE. J lost 0 bases, V lost 4 bases, and 14 bases had no gene match. cDNA libraries for TCR beta contained unique molecular identifiers. TCRdb ran MiXCR on the PCR reads and lists one entry per CDR3 protein. The sample consists of 500,000 to 600,000 distinct CDR3 sequences, around 47% of them appearing once. Study results and caveats: In patients, about 5 TRBV segments were more frequent than in controls, with TRBV5-6, TRBV5-1 and TRBV20-1 among them.

This clonotype originated in a girl aged 5-17 years with multiple sclerosis. The gene calls are TRBV5-6 and TRBJ2-1, with 12 nucleotides matching TRBD2. Source material: blood. The CDR3 sequence: CASSGTTSGGHRFSYNEQFF. As DNA, the CDR3 is TGTGCCAGCAGCGGAACGACTAGCGGGGGCCACCGATTCTCCTACAATGAGCAGTTCTTC. The full variable domain, its missing parts supplied by reference TRBV5-6 and TRBJ2-1, is DAGVTQSPTHLIKTRGQQVTLRCSPKSGHDTVSWYQQALGQGPQFIFQYYEEEERQRGNFPDRFSGHQFPNYSSELNVNALLLGDSALYLCASSGTTSGGHRFSYNEQFFGPGTRLTVL.